This entry is about one TCR beta chain. Its antigen is unidentified. A TCRbeta library incorporating unique molecular identifiers was prepared. One entry per CDR3 protein, called by TCRdb with MiXCR from the PCR reads. In the table there are about 980,000 distinct CDR3 sequences, about 29% of which are singletons. The data were taken from a study of T-cell reconstitution after alpha-beta-depleted transplantation in children. CDR1 LNHNV and CDR2 YYDKDF come from the germline V gene (reference sequence). The CDR3 has 19 amino acids. V was cut by 2 bases and J by 0 bases, with 22 bases left in between. Notes on the study in general: It was reported that alpha-beta T cells came from several hundred expanded graft clones (about two months after transplant). Counts and diversity of T cells one year after transplant came mostly from newly produced T cells.

This specimen was PBMCs, mostly from graft donor cells, taken 360 days after TCRalphabeta/CD19-depleted stem cell transplant. This receptor was taken from a boy in the first two years of life who had a stem cell transplant for SCID, so the T cells may come from the graft donor. The chain links TRBV15 to TRBJ1-1; D uncertain. CDR3 DNA: TGTGCCACCAGCAGATCCGTAAAGGGCCGACTATCCTTGAACACTGAAGCTTTCTTT. Translating gives CATSRSVKGRLSLNTEAFF.